A single sample gave rise to the 29 T cell receptor beta chains below, sequenced in a study of siplizumab effects on memory and regulatory T cells. TCRdb keeps only in-frame clones here, not all; method: immunoSEQ multiplex PCR. The sample lists 100,000 or so clones, roughly 94% occurring once. Sequencing was carried out using Tregs sorted from blood. The receptors originated from a human donor in good health.

The count of this clone is one. The CDR3 sequence is CASKGSGFGETQYF. The CDR3 DNA is TGTGCCAGCAAAGGGTCGGGGTTTGGGGAGACCCAGTACTTC. The rearrangement uses TRBV28 and TRBJ2-5; D may be TRBD2 (5 bases). The V and J ends lost 7 bases and 5 bases respectively, with 17 bases between them. Germline CDR1 MDHEN, CDR2 SYDVKM. The CDR3 spans 14 residues.

The genes are TRBV6-1 and TRBJ2-1; 8 nucleotides match TRBD2. V was clipped by 2 bases and J by 8 bases; unmatched bases: 8. Looked up from germline, CDR1 is MNHNS and CDR2 is SASEGT. The CDR3 spans 15 residues. The DNA for the CDR3 is TGTGCCAGCAGTGAATCCATTCGGGGGGGTGATGAGCAGTTCTTC. This gives the protein CASSESIRGGDEQFF.

The J gene is TRBJ2-7, the V gene TRBV6-1; TRBD2 might be the D (6 bases). Germline assignment: CDR1 MNHNS and CDR2 SASEGT. The V end lost 8 bases, the J end lost 0 bases, and 17 bases lay between the germline ends. The CDR3 sequence is 15 residues long. The chain's CDR3 is CASRSHGRGSYEQYF. In nucleotides, the CDR3 is TGTGCCAGCCGCTCCCACGGGAGAGGCTCCTACGAGCAGTACTTC.

The V gene is TRBV18, the J gene TRBJ1-1, with 10 bases aligning to TRBD1. Germline V gene lookup returns CDR1 KGHSH and CDR2 LQKENI. The CDR3 is made up of 15 amino acids. Trimming removed 3 bases from V and 2 bases from J; junction bases left unmatched: 3. The CDR3 reads CASSPGQGRNTEAFF. The DNA for the CDR3 is TGTGCCAGCTCACCGGGACAGGGGCGAAACACTGAAGCTTTCTTT.

This clone was picked up one time. The J gene is TRBJ1-5, the V gene TRBV7-2, with a weak D call TRBD1 (5 bases). This CDR3 has 16 residues. V lost 5 bases, J lost 8 bases, and 22 bases lay in between. CDR1 SGHTA and CDR2 FQGNSA come from the germline V gene. Here the CDR3 DNA reads TGTGCCAGCAGCCTCGGTGGGGTGCCAGGGAGGGAGCCCCAGCATTTT. Protein: CASSLGGVPGREPQHF.

The J gene is TRBJ1-5, the V gene TRBV28; D not certain. Germline CDR1 MDHEN, CDR2 SYDVKM. V lost 7 bases, J lost 2 bases, and 15 bases lay in between. CDR3 length: 15 residues. The CDR3 sequence is CASTFLRARNQPQHF. The CDR3 nucleotides are TGTGCCAGCACCTTTCTAAGGGCGCGCAATCAGCCCCAGCATTTT.

This clone was recorded only once. The chain has TRBV6-6 and TRBJ2-7; 14 bases are shared with TRBD2. The CDR3 loop spans 15 amino acids. V shed 0 bases, J shed 11 bases, and the junction held 6 bases outside the gene matches. Germline V gene sequence: CDR1 MNHNY, CDR2 SVGAGI (reference sequence). CDR3 nucleotides: TGTGCCAGCAGTTACTCGGGGACTAGCGGGAGTGGAAAGTACTTC. Protein product: CASSYSGTSGSGKYF.

The chain joins TRBV6-1 to TRBJ1-3; possible D gene TRBD1, 5 bases. The ends were cut back, 2 bases at V and 2 bases at J, with 13 bases in the middle. Germline CDR1 and CDR2: MNHNS and SASEGT. This CDR3 has 16 amino acids. In DNA, the CDR3 is TGTGCCAGCAGTGAAAGGATCGGGGCAGCTGGAAACACCATATATTTT. Translation: CASSERIGAAGNTIYF.

The chain carries TRBV5-6 and TRBJ2-3, with D perhaps assigned TRBD1 or TRBD2 (5 bases each). V lost 0 bases and J lost 9, with 20 bases in between. Germline values: CDR1 SGHDT, CDR2 YYEEEE. This CDR3 comprises 16 residues. DNA for the CDR3: TGTGCCAGCAGCTTGGTAATGGGGCTAGCAGGAGCCACGCAGTATTTT. Its translation: CASSLVMGLAGATQYF.

The chain employs TRBV28 and TRBJ2-2; D remains unclear. V was trimmed by 8 bases and J by 5 bases, leaving 15 bases between them. Looked up from germline, CDR1 is MDHEN and CDR2 is SYDVKM. The CDR3 length is 14 residues. CDR3 sequence: CASLRLRATGELFF. The CDR3 DNA reads as TGTGCCAGCTTGCGTCTCCGGGCAACCGGGGAGCTGTTTTTT.

This clone was observed a single time. The CDR3 DNA follows: TGTGCCAGCAAGTATAGCAGGGCTACAGATACGCAGTATTTT. This sequence encodes CASKYSRATDTQYF. The chain has TRBV27 and TRBJ2-3, with D possibly matching TRBD1 (5 bases). There are 14 residues in the CDR3. The V and J ends lost 7 bases and 3 bases respectively, with 14 bases between them. Per germline, CDR1 MNHEY and CDR2 SMNVEV (reference sequence).

The genes are TRBV19 and TRBJ2-1, with a possible D match to TRBD2 (6 bases). There are 14 residues in the CDR3. V lost 6 bases, J lost 10 bases, and 19 bases lay in between. Per the germline V gene, CDR1 is LNHDA and CDR2 is SQIVND (reference sequence). The CDR3 DNA sequence: TGTGCCAGTAGGGGGACTCGTTGGGGAGGAGAGCAGTTCTTC. Protein: CASRGTRWGGEQFF.

The chain couples TRBV5-5 to TRBJ1-3; D remains ambiguous. The CDR3 has 17 residues. V was cut by 1 base and J by 0 bases, with 14 bases left in between. Germline CDR1 reads SGHKS; CDR2 reads YYEKEE (reference sequence). CDR3 sequence reads: CASSLINSGRSGNTIYF. In nucleotides, the CDR3 is TGTGCCAGCAGCTTGATCAACAGTGGACGCTCTGGAAACACCATATATTTT.

This chain links TRBV30 with TRBJ2-1; a possible D gene is TRBD2 (6 bases). Trimming shortened V by 3 bases and J by 6 bases, and 15 bases separated the two germline ends. Per germline, CDR1 GTSNPN and CDR2 SVGIG (reference sequence). The CDR3 sequence is 14 residues long. The chain's CDR3 is CAWSRGNNGNEQFF. As DNA, the CDR3 is TGTGCCTGGAGCCGGGGGAACAATGGCAATGAGCAGTTCTTC.

This sequence joins TRBV4-1 and TRBJ2-7, with TRBD1 matching 11 bases. V was pared by 4 bases and J by 9 bases, with 8 bases of the junction left unmatched. The length of the CDR3 is 14 residues. Germline V gene lookup returns CDR1 MGHRA and CDR2 YSYEKL. In DNA, the CDR3 is TGCGCCAGCAGCCTAGGACAGGGGGCACGGGCGCAGTACTTC. It specifies CASSLGQGARAQYF.

The chain uses TRBV5-4 and TRBJ1-1; 8 bases align to TRBD1. The CDR3 has 16 amino acids. V dropped 5 bases and J dropped 1; count of bases not matched to a gene: 10. CDR1 is SGHNT and CDR2 is YYREEE in the germline V gene (reference sequence). Written as DNA, the CDR3 is TGTGCCAGCAGTCAGAATCGACAGGGGCCGAACACTGAAGCTTTCTTT. Its protein product is CASSQNRQGPNTEAFF.

The chain uses TRBV5-4 and TRBJ1-2; D call uncertain. Between the trimmed V and J ends, which lost 0 bases and 5 bases, there was a span of 8 bases. This CDR3 region has 13 residues. Germline values: CDR1 SGHNT, CDR2 YYREEE (reference sequence). CDR3 in DNA: TGTGCCAGCAGCTTGGAAGGACCGTATGGCTACACCTTC. Translating it yields CASSLEGPYGYTF.

As DNA, the CDR3 is TGTGCCAGCGTCCTGTATCACGGGAACACTGAAGCTTTCTTT. Translating it yields CASVLYHGNTEAFF. The chain joins TRBV6-1 to TRBJ1-1, with unresolved D. Germline CDR1 reads MNHNS; CDR2 reads SASEGT. V lost 8 bases to trimming and J lost 1 base, with 14 bases between them. The CDR3 is 14 residues long.

The J gene is TRBJ2-3, the V gene TRBV5-1; TRBD2 agrees at 10 bases. Germline loops: CDR1 SGHRS, CDR2 YFSETQ. Unmatched junction bases numbered 18, after V lost 0 bases and J lost 14 bases. The length of the CDR3 is 17 residues. In DNA, the CDR3 is TGCGCCAGCAGCTTGGCCCGTGGGGCTAGCGGGAGCCCGGGTGGGTATTTT. This encodes CASSLARGASGSPGGYF.

The V call is TRBV4-1, the J call TRBJ2-3; no definite D call. This CDR3 contains 17 residues. Germline values: CDR1 MGHRA, CDR2 YSYEKL. Trimming shortened V by 3 bases and J by 8 bases, and 24 bases separated the two germline ends. CDR3 sequence: CASSHPLGASGQATQYF. In nucleotides, the CDR3 is TGCGCCAGCAGCCACCCCTTGGGTGCCAGTGGTCAAGCTACGCAGTATTTT.

This clone was counted between two and nine times. The chain is built from TRBV5-1 and TRBJ2-3; TRBD1 aligns across 8 bases. The V and J ends lost 2 bases and 6 bases, in that order; junction bases with no gene match: 8. CDR3 length: 15 amino acids. Germline CDR1 is SGHRS and CDR2 is YFSETQ. The CDR3 protein is CASSFRTGTPDTQYF. CDR3 nucleotides: TGCGCCAGCAGCTTCCGGACAGGGACCCCTGATACGCAGTATTTT.

The chain employs TRBV29-1 and TRBJ2-1; 8 bases are shared with TRBD2. This CDR3 is 14 amino acids long. Per the germline V gene, CDR1 is SQVTM and CDR2 is ANQGSEA. V was clipped by 6 bases and J by 1 base; unmatched bases: 5. DNA for the CDR3: TGCAGCGTATCGACGGGAGGGTCCTACAATGAGCAGTTCTTC. It specifies CSVSTGGSYNEQFF.

The J gene is TRBJ1-2, the V gene TRBV10-3; D remains ambiguous. In germline, CDR1 is ENHRY, CDR2 SYGVKD. Trimming cost V 2 bases and J 4 bases, with 32 bases left between them. The CDR3 is 21 residues long. Here the CDR3 DNA reads TGTGCCATCAGTGAGCGTGGTGGAGTGGCCGGGCTCCACCGGACGAGCTATGGCTACACCTTC. It translates to CAISERGGVAGLHRTSYGYTF.

This chain uses TRBV28 with TRBJ2-7; D gene unclear. Germline CDR1 reads MDHEN; CDR2 reads SYDVKM. The CDR3 length is 12 residues. V gave up 6 bases and J gave up 4 bases, with 10 bases separating them. In DNA, the CDR3 is TGTGCCAGCAGAAGGGTACCTTACGAGCAGTACTTC. It is translated as CASRRVPYEQYF.

J is TRBJ2-1 and V is TRBV28, with 9 bases matching TRBD1. The CDR3 consists of 16 residues. The V gene end was trimmed by 5 bases and the J gene end by 4 bases; junction bases not matched to a gene: 9. Per the germline V gene, CDR1 is MDHEN and CDR2 is SYDVKM. The CDR3 protein is CASSLGTGKDYNEQFF. DNA of the CDR3: TGTGCCAGCAGTCTAGGGACAGGGAAGGATTACAATGAGCAGTTCTTC.

The rearrangement links TRBV5-4 to TRBJ1-5; perhaps TRBD1 as D (5 bases). Trimming took 0 bases from V and 4 from J, leaving 8 bases between them. Germline V CDR1 and CDR2: SGHNT, YYREEE (reference sequence). The CDR3 runs to 14 residues. The CDR3 DNA reads as TGTGCCAGCAGCTTGGAACCAGGGAATCAGCCCCAGCATTTT. It yields the protein CASSLEPGNQPQHF.

The chain employs TRBV9 and TRBJ2-2; possible D gene TRBD1, 7 bases. With 7 bases removed from V and 5 bases from J, the gap between germline ends came to 18 bases. Germline CDR1 is SGDLS and CDR2 is YYNGEE. This CDR3 is 15 amino acids long. This chain's CDR3 is CASVRGEGATGELFF. CDR3 sequence (DNA): TGTGCCAGCGTGCGGGGCGAGGGGGCAACCGGGGAGCTGTTTTTT.

This clone was seen only once. The chain has TRBV6-5 and TRBJ1-3; D may be TRBD1 (6 bases). Trimming left V 2 bases short and J 4 bases short, with 12 bases between. The CDR3 is 15 residues long. The germline CDR1 and CDR2 sequences are MNHEY and SVGAGI. DNA of the CDR3: TGTGCCAGCAGTTACCGGGGGGCTATAGGAAACACCATATATTTT. Protein sequence: CASSYRGAIGNTIYF.

V usage is TRBV5-4 and J usage is TRBJ2-5, with D uncertain. Deletions cut 1 base from V and 2 bases from J, with 12 bases between. The CDR3 totals 15 residues. Germline lookup yields CDR1 SGHNT and CDR2 YYREEE (reference sequence). For the CDR3, the DNA is TGTGCCAGCAGCTTGTTCCGTCAGACACAAGAGACCCAGTACTTC. Its translation is CASSLFRQTQETQYF.